The rows below give T cell receptor beta chains drawn from one sample of a study of T cell responses to AZD1222 COVID-19 vaccine. The data were produced by immunoSEQ multiplex PCR, yet TCRdb's version contains in-frame clones alone and is incomplete. The data show some 160,000 clones, around nine tenths seen once. The input for sequencing was peripheral blood, taken on day 0 of AZD1222 vaccination. These receptors came from an adult in good health. Each CDR3 is given with its conserved first and last residue. A D gene is named only where the DNA matches it firmly.

j_call: TRBJ2-7
d_call: -
v_call: TRBV6-6
cdr3_aa: CASSYSGSQDEQYF

j_call: TRBJ2-2
d_call: -
v_call: TRBV27
cdr3_aa: CASRYGLGSGELFF

j_call: TRBJ2-3
d_call: -
v_call: TRBV29-1
cdr3_aa: CSVDWGRTTDTQYF

j_call: TRBJ2-2
d_call: -
v_call: TRBV7-7
cdr3_aa: CASSRQSVESGELFF

j_call: TRBJ1-1
d_call: TRBD1
v_call: TRBV7-8
cdr3_aa: CASSLRQGVTEAFF

j_call: TRBJ1-6
d_call: -
v_call: TRBV15
cdr3_aa: CATSREFGQNNSPLHF

j_call: TRBJ2-1
d_call: TRBD2
v_call: TRBV7-9
cdr3_aa: CASSLPLAGVLNEQFF

j_call: TRBJ1-5
d_call: TRBD1
v_call: TRBV6-5
cdr3_aa: CASTIQGASNQPQHF

j_call: TRBJ1-5
d_call: -
v_call: TRBV2
cdr3_aa: CASSAQGRGPQHF

j_call: TRBJ1-4
d_call: -
v_call: TRBV3-1/TRBV3-2
cdr3_aa: CASSQTRQVKEAGKLFF

j_call: TRBJ2-2
d_call: -
v_call: TRBV7-9
cdr3_aa: CASSSQGTGELFF

j_call: TRBJ2-1
d_call: -
v_call: TRBV7-9
cdr3_aa: CASSLGREIIEQFF

j_call: TRBJ2-2
d_call: -
v_call: TRBV9
cdr3_aa: CASSVTIRPNTGELFF

j_call: TRBJ2-7
d_call: TRBD1
v_call: TRBV2
cdr3_aa: CASTKGQGFSYEQYF

j_call: TRBJ1-3
d_call: -
v_call: TRBV6-5
cdr3_aa: CASSYSRNGNTIYF

j_call: TRBJ1-1
d_call: -
v_call: TRBV14
cdr3_aa: CASSQALSEGNTEAFF